This T cell receptor (beta chain) was captured by sequencing in a study of blood T cell repertoires in COVID-19. The overall study: Researchers got acute and convalescent COVID-19 samples from the United States, Italy and Spain. Nucleic acid was either cDNA or gDNA, and it came from T cells, B-cell-depleted T cells, or PBMCs.

Sequenced by immunoSEQ multiplex PCR; TCRdb stores in-frame clones only, minus some. This sample has some 110,000 clones, with roughly 83% found just once. In this sample, this clone turned up once. The CDR3 runs to 13 residues. Germline V gene data show CDR1 as LNHDA and CDR2 as SQIVND (reference sequence). The J segment lost 10 bases and the V segment lost 0 bases, leaving 2 bases of the junction unmatched. The TCR comes from a woman in her 70s with acute or convalescent COVID-19. V and J are TRBV19 and TRBJ2-1; 8 bases match TRBD2. What was sequenced was peripheral blood. The CDR3 loop reads CASSIEASGEQFF. As DNA, the CDR3 is TGTGCCAGTAGTATAGAAGCTAGCGGGGAGCAGTTCTTC.